These 25 T cell receptor beta chains came from one sample sequenced in a study of blood T cells in healthy people across ages. Sample-barcoded 5' priming and a J-beta primer mix drove a second PCR of roughly 7 to 11 cycles. TCRdb redid the calling of the 5' RACE reads with MiXCR, one entry per CDR3 protein. The sample includes around 940,000 distinct CDR3 sequences, roughly half of them seen just once. Sequences were obtained from blood. The receptors were gathered from a woman aged 55-69 years in good health.

V usage is TRBV6-5 and J usage is TRBJ1-6; no clear D. The ends were cut back, 1 base at V and 10 bases at J, with 14 bases in the middle. This CDR3 spans 15 amino acids. The germline CDR1 and CDR2 sequences are MNHEY and SVGAGI. CDR3: CASSYYMADPSPLHF. CDR3 nucleotides: TGTGCCAGCAGTTACTATATGGCCGACCCATCACCCCTCCACTTT.

The chain couples TRBV12-3 or TRBV12-4 to TRBJ1-4; D is possibly TRBD1 (5 bases). Trimming cost V 8 bases and J 7 bases, with 17 bases left between them. The length of the CDR3 is 14 residues. The CDR3 DNA is TGTGCCAGCTCAAGGGGACTACGGACTGAAAAACTGTTTTTT. It encodes CASSRGLRTEKLFF.

V usage is TRBV7-6 and J usage is TRBJ1-4, with D possibly TRBD1 on 6 matching bases. Germline CDR1 and CDR2: SGHVS and FNYEAQ. With 5 bases removed from V and 8 bases from J, the gap between germline ends came to 15 bases. This CDR3 contains 14 residues. CDR3 in amino acids: CASSPTGLGEKLFF. The CDR3 DNA reads TGTGCCAGCAGCCCTACAGGGCTCGGGGAAAAACTGTTTTTT.

The rearrangement uses TRBV3-1 and TRBJ2-2, with D perhaps TRBD2 (6 bases). The V and J ends lost 3 bases and 4 bases respectively, with 15 bases between them. The length of the CDR3 is 16 residues. CDR1 is LGHDT, CDR2 YNNKEL, per germline (reference sequence). This CDR3 is CASSQGGPTVTGELFF. In DNA form, the CDR3 reads TGTGCCAGCAGCCAGGGGGGACCCACCGTCACCGGGGAGCTGTTTTTT.

The chain combines TRBV6-2 or TRBV6-3 with TRBJ2-1; TRBD1 matches 9 bases. Germline CDR1 MNHEY, CDR2 SVGEGT. Trimming removed 4 bases from V and 13 bases from J; junction bases left unmatched: 11. The CDR3 runs to 14 residues. The CDR3 DNA reads TGTGCCAGCAGTTGGGACAGGGCCTTTATACCCCAGTTCTTC. This encodes CASSWDRAFIPQFF.

The chain links TRBV6-2 or TRBV6-3 to TRBJ2-4; TRBD1 matches at 10 bases. J lost 3 bases, V lost 7 bases, and 9 bases had no gene match. This CDR3 spans 16 amino acids. Germline CDR1 MNHEY, CDR2 SVGEGT. CDR3 nucleotide sequence: TGTGCCAGCACCACCTCCGGGACAGGGGACAAAAACATTCAGTACTTC. Protein product: CASTTSGTGDKNIQYF.

In DNA form, the CDR3 reads TGTGCCAGCACCTGGCGAGCGGGAGGAGATACGCAGTATTTT. Amino acids: CASTWRAGGDTQYF. J is TRBJ2-3 and V is TRBV28; 9 positions agree with TRBD2. Per germline, CDR1 MDHEN and CDR2 SYDVKM. The V and J ends lost 7 bases and 5 bases, in that order; junction bases with no gene match: 7. There are 14 residues in the CDR3. Complete variable domain (other parts from reference TRBV28 and TRBJ2-3): DVKVTQSSRYLVKRTGEKVFLECVQDMDHENMFWYRQDPGLGLRLIYFSYDVKMKEKGDIPEGYSVSREKKERFSLILESASTNQTSMYLCASTWRAGGDTQYFGPGTRLTVL.

This clonotype was seen a single time. This sequence joins TRBV6-2 or TRBV6-3 and TRBJ2-3; D ambiguous. This CDR3 spans 14 amino acids. The V gene's germline CDR1 is MNHEY and CDR2 SVGEGT. The V gene lost 5 bases and the J gene lost 0 bases, with 9 bases spanning the gap. The CDR3 spells CASSQSRSTDTQYF. The CDR3 coding sequence is TGTGCCAGCAGTCAGTCACGTAGCACAGATACGCAGTATTTT.

The J gene is TRBJ2-5, the V gene TRBV29-1; a possible D gene is TRBD2 (5 bases). V was cut by 2 bases and J by 6 bases, with 10 bases left in between. This CDR3 region has 12 residues. Germline V gene sequence: CDR1 SQVTM, CDR2 ANQGSEA. CDR3 sequence (DNA): TGCAGCGTTGAATCCGGGATGCAGACCCAGTACTTC. The encoded protein is CSVESGMQTQYF. The entire variable domain, with the rest obtained from reference TRBV29-1 and TRBJ2-5, is as follows: SAVISQKPSRDICQRGTSLTIQCQVDSQVTMMFWYRQQPGQSLTLIATANQGSEATYESGFVIDKFPISRPNLTFSTLTVSNMSPEDSSIYLCSVESGMQTQYFGPGTRLLVL.

This chain connects TRBV7-8 to TRBJ2-4; D possibly corresponds to TRBD2 (7 bases). Germline V gene data show CDR1 as SGHVS and CDR2 as FQNEAQ. This CDR3 comprises 14 residues. Trimming left V 8 bases short and J 1 base short, with 12 bases between. This chain's CDR3 is CASGEGGAKNIQYF. Written as DNA, the CDR3 is TGTGCCAGCGGGGAGGGGGGGGCCAAAAACATTCAGTACTTC.

The chain recombines TRBV7-8 with TRBJ2-7; D remains unclear. The germline V and J ends were trimmed by 2 bases and 3 bases, with 11 bases remaining between them. Germline values: CDR1 SGHVS, CDR2 FQNEAQ. This CDR3 comprises 14 residues. This CDR3 reads CASSLFPEIYEQYF. In DNA, the CDR3 is TGTGCCAGCAGCTTATTTCCCGAAATCTACGAGCAGTACTTC.

V gene TRBV24-1 combines with J gene TRBJ2-5, with 8 bases identical to TRBD2. The CDR3 runs to 16 residues. CDR1 is KGHDR and CDR2 is SFDVKD in the germline V gene. With V trimmed by 3 bases and J by 2 bases, 7 bases remained unmatched. CDR3 DNA sequence: TGTGCCACCAGTGATGGGACTAGAAGTTTTCAAGAGACCCAGTACTTC. This translates into CATSDGTRSFQETQYF.

This clonotype was seen more than once but under ten times. V gene TRBV7-9 combines with J gene TRBJ2-7; unclear D gene. The CDR3 contains 14 residues. Between the trimmed V and J ends, which lost 5 bases and 3 bases, there was a span of 14 bases. From germline, CDR1 is SEHNR and CDR2 FQNEAQ (reference sequence). The CDR3 nucleotides read TGTGCCAGCAGCCCCTCCGGCAGGTTCTACGAGCAGTACTTC. Its translation is CASSPSGRFYEQYF.

The chain links TRBV20-1 to TRBJ2-1; 13 nucleotides line up with TRBD2. The J call is in doubt because the DNA end fits TRBJ2-7 better. This CDR3 region has 19 residues. Germline assignment: CDR1 DFQATT and CDR2 SNEGSKA (reference sequence). CDR3 protein: CSATRRTSGRGDSYNEQYF. The CDR3 nucleotides are TGCAGTGCTACCAGGCGGACTAGCGGGAGAGGGGACTCCTACAATGAGCAGTACTTC.

Remarks on this clonotype: A read error may produce the germline difference seen at one junction end. V is TRBV6-5 and J is TRBJ2-4, with 14 bases aligning to TRBD2. The CDR3 is made up of 15 amino acids. Germline V gives CDR1 MNHEY, CDR2 SVGAGI. CDR3 nucleotides: TGTGCCAGCAGTAATGGACTAGCGGGAGGCTACGAGCAGTACTTT. This encodes CASSNGLAGGYEQYF.

The chain recombines TRBV7-2 with TRBJ2-7, with 7 bases that match TRBD1. The J call may be faulty, since TRBJ2-5 better matches the DNA end. This CDR3 is built from 14 residues. The germline V gene has CDR1 SGHTA and CDR2 FQGNSA. The CDR3 bases are TGTGCCAGCAGCTCCAACAGGGGTGCAGAGACCCAGTACTTC. This gives the protein CASSSNRGAETQYF.

This clonotype was observed a handful of times. This chain links TRBV12-3 or TRBV12-4 with TRBJ2-5; 16 positions agree with TRBD2. Trimming cost V 7 bases and J 5 bases; bases outside gene matches: 7. This CDR3 has 16 residues. CDR3 DNA: TGTGCCAGCACCGAGGGACTAGCGGGAGGGCAGGAGACCCAGTACTTC. It encodes CASTEGLAGGQETQYF.

The chain has TRBV7-9 and TRBJ2-1; 7 bases align to TRBD1. The closer fit of TRBJ2-7 to the DNA end suggests the J call may be wrong. From germline, CDR1 is SEHNR and CDR2 FQNEAQ (reference sequence). The CDR3 is 16 amino acids. The CDR3 DNA is TGTGCCAGCAGCTTTACAGGGGTAAGCTCCTACAATGAGCAGTACTTC. Translation gives CASSFTGVSSYNEQYF.

This clonotype was detected once. The chain uses TRBV6-5 and TRBJ2-5; either TRBD1 or TRBD2 may fit D (5 bases each). V lost 7 bases, J lost 1 base, and 13 bases lay in between. The CDR3 contains 14 residues. Germline CDR1 is MNHEY and CDR2 is SVGAGI. CDR3 sequence (DNA): TGTGCCAGCAAGTCGGGGCAGATCCAAGAGACCCAGTACTTC. This translates into CASKSGQIQETQYF.

The chain carries TRBV9 and TRBJ1-1; D not resolved. Trimming pared 4 bases from V and 0 bases from J, leaving 16 bases between. Germline CDR1 reads SGDLS; CDR2 reads YYNGEE. The CDR3 has 16 amino acids. As DNA, the CDR3 is TGTGCCAGCAGCACAAACCAGGTGTCTTTGAACACTGAAGCTTTCTTT. It codes for CASSTNQVSLNTEAFF. The full variable domain, rest sourced from reference TRBV9 and TRBJ1-1, is DSGVTQTPKHLITATGQRVTLRCSPRSGDLSVYWYQQSLDQGLQFLIQYYNGEERAKGNILERFSAQQFPDLHSELNLSSLELGDSALYFCASSTNQVSLNTEAFFGQGTRLTVV.

This rearrangement joins TRBV6-2 or TRBV6-3 to TRBJ2-1; D is perhaps TRBD2 (6 bases). From germline, CDR1 is MNHEY and CDR2 SVGEGT. This CDR3 region has 14 residues. V was shortened by 10 bases and J by 4 bases, with 17 bases between the two germline ends. The CDR3 sequence: CAIMEGPTYNEQFF. DNA for the CDR3: TGTGCCATCATGGAGGGCCCCACGTACAATGAGCAGTTCTTC.

The rearrangement links TRBV20-1 to TRBJ2-1, with 13 bases matching TRBD2. The germline V gene has CDR1 DFQATT and CDR2 SNEGSKA (reference sequence). The CDR3 is 16 residues long. Unmatched junction bases numbered 15, after V lost 3 bases and J lost 13 bases. The CDR3, as DNA: TGCAGTGCTAGCAGTACGAGGACTAGCGGGAGTAATCATCAGTTCTTC. Protein sequence: CSASSTRTSGSNHQFF.

This clonotype came up a few times. The V gene is TRBV4-1, the J gene TRBJ2-7; D call uncertain. Looked up from germline, CDR1 is MGHRA and CDR2 is YSYEKL. This CDR3 comprises 13 residues. V was clipped by 1 base and J by 3 bases, with 7 bases between them. CDR3 sequence (DNA): TGCGCCAGCAGCCAAGTCGGCTTCTACGAGCAGTACTTC. Translated: CASSQVGFYEQYF.

This sequence joins TRBV20-1 and TRBJ2-5; TRBD2 aligns across 7 bases. The CDR3 spans 14 residues. Losses at the gene ends were 3 bases for V and 0 bases for J; bases not matched to a gene: 4. Germline V lookup: CDR1 DFQATT, CDR2 SNEGSKA (reference sequence). This CDR3 reads CSASGGENQETQYF. In DNA, the CDR3 is TGCAGTGCTAGTGGGGGGGAGAACCAAGAGACCCAGTACTTC.

In this sample, this clonotype turned up a few times. The chain uses TRBV7-9 and TRBJ2-7, with D possibly TRBD1 on 7 matching bases. The CDR3 is 15 amino acids. CDR1 is SEHNR, CDR2 FQNEAQ, per germline (reference sequence). V lost 3 bases and J lost 0, with 12 bases in between. CDR3: CASSLGTAGSYEQYF. The CDR3 DNA reads TGTGCCAGCAGCTTGGGGACAGCGGGCTCCTACGAGCAGTACTTC.